This is a list of T cell receptor beta chains from one sample in a study of blood T cell repertoires in COVID-19. The table came from immunoSEQ multiplex PCR; TCRdb's copy has only in-frame clones and leaves some out. The sample has about 330,000 clones, about 87% seen once; the top ten hold about 5%. Specimen: PBMCs or T cells enriched from blood (not recorded which). These receptors all come from a woman aged 25 to 39 who had recovered from COVID-19. Both conserved end residues are part of each CDR3. A D gene is named only where the DNA matches it firmly. Rows give clone size only sometimes, using once, few, many, or a class for an expanded clone.

v_call	j_call	d_call	clone_size	cdr3_nt	cdr3_aa
TRBV5-8	TRBJ1-6	-	-	TGTGCCAGCAGAAAAAGGGGGGGATCCTATAATTCACCCCTCCACTTT	CASRKRGGSYNSPLHF
TRBV5-1	TRBJ2-3	-	once	TGCGCCAGCAGCGTTGGGACTGCCGATACGCAGTATTTT	CASSVGTADTQYF
TRBV5-1	TRBJ1-1	-	-	TGCGCCAGCAGCACGGACAGTGCAATGAACACTGAAGCTTTCTTT	CASSTDSAMNTEAFF
TRBV7-8	TRBJ1-1	-	-	TGTGCCAGCAGCCCATCGGGGAAGGCTTTCTTT	CASSPSGKAFF
TRBV28	TRBJ1-2	-	-	TGTGCCAGCAGCCCCCCAGGGGCTCGTGGCTACACCTTC	CASSPPGARGYTF
TRBV9	TRBJ1-6	-	-	TGTGCCAGCAGCCCCCAGGGAGGGAGTAATTCACCCCTCCACTTT	CASSPQGGSNSPLHF
TRBV2	TRBJ1-2	-	once	TGTGCCAGCAGTCCTCCGGGTGGGGGCCATGGCTACACCTTC	CASSPPGGGHGYTF
TRBV18	TRBJ1-1	TRBD1	-	TGTGCCAGCTCACCACGGACAGGATCGAACACTGAAGCTTTCTTT	CASSPRTGSNTEAFF
TRBV3-1/TRBV3-2	TRBJ1-6	-	-	TGTGCCAGCAGCCAAGGGCGGGAGGGCGTTTCACCCCTCCACTTT	CASSQGREGVSPLHF
TRBV7-2	TRBJ1-2	TRBD1	-	TGTGCCAGCACCCTGACTGACAGGGCATTCGACTACACCTTC	CASTLTDRAFDYTF
TRBV6-5	TRBJ1-2	-	-	TGTGCCAGCAGTTATCGGGACACGGATGGCTACACCTTC	CASSYRDTDGYTF
TRBV27	TRBJ2-7	TRBD2	-	TGTGCCAGCAGTCTCCATAGCGGGGGACCGTACTACGAGCAGTACTTC	CASSLHSGGPYYEQYF
TRBV6-1	TRBJ1-4	-	-	TGTGCCAGCAGTGAAGTACTCCGGGGTGCGGATGAAAAACTGTTTTTT	CASSEVLRGADEKLFF
TRBV11-2	TRBJ2-2	-	once	TGTGCCAGCAGCCCAATCACCGGGGAGCTGTTTTTT	CASSPITGELFF
TRBV5-6	TRBJ1-3	TRBD1	once	TGTGCCAGCAGCTTGGGGACAGGGAACGGAAACACCATATATTTT	CASSLGTGNGNTIYF
TRBV18	TRBJ1-1	-	-	TGTGCCAGCTCACCATATGAGTTGGGGGGAATCACTGAAGCTTTCTTT	CASSPYELGGITEAFF
TRBV11-2	TRBJ1-5	-	-	TGTGCCAGCAGCGAAGGAATCAGGCCAGATCAGCCCCAGCATTTT	CASSEGIRPDQPQHF
TRBV19	TRBJ1-2	-	-	TGTGCCAGTAGTAGGCCCGGAGGGGCCGATGACTATGGCTACACCTTC	CASSRPGGADDYGYTF
TRBV2	TRBJ1-2	TRBD1	few	TGTGCCAGCAGAACGACAGGGAACGGTTATGGCTACACCTTC	CASRTTGNGYGYTF
TRBV18	TRBJ1-1	-	-	TGTGCCAGCTCACCATCGAACGGGGTCAGAATAGGGGCTTTCTTT	CASSPSNGVRIGAFF
TRBV4-1	TRBJ2-7	-	-	TGCGCCAGCAGCCAAGATGGGCGGGGAGCCTACGAGCAGTACTTC	CASSQDGRGAYEQYF
TRBV5-1	TRBJ1-2	-	-	TGCGCCAGCAGCTTATGGCGGGGGAGGGATAACTATGGCTACACCTTC	CASSLWRGRDNYGYTF
TRBV10-1	TRBJ2-3	-	once	TGCGCCAGCAAGGAGACAGCCACAGATACGCAGTATTTT	CASKETATDTQYF
TRBV11-1	TRBJ2-2	-	-	TGTGCCAGCAGCTTTCGGCGGGGCAGAGCCACCGGGGAGCTGTTTTTT	CASSFRRGRATGELFF
TRBV25-1	TRBJ1-4	TRBD1	once	TGTGCCAGCAGTGAGCGGCGGACAGGGGGCTATGAAAAACTGTTTTTT	CASSERRTGGYEKLFF
TRBV2	TRBJ1-2	-	-	TGTGCCAGCAGTGATAGGGGGGCGCGGGAGTATGGCTACACCTTC	CASSDRGAREYGYTF
TRBV2	TRBJ1-6	-	-	TGTGCCAGCAGTAGGGGTGACCTGCAGGTGGTCTCCTCCCTCCACTTT	CASSRGDLQVVSSLHF
TRBV24-1	TRBJ2-3	TRBD1	-	TGTGCCACCAGTGATCGGGGGCGGGACAGGGGGTATGGAGATACGCAGTATTTT	CATSDRGRDRGYGDTQYF
TRBV5-1	TRBJ2-3	TRBD2	-	TGCGCCAGTTTGGCGGGGGGAGCTAGCACAGATACGCAGTATTTT	CASLAGGASTDTQYF
TRBV5-4	TRBJ2-2	TRBD2	-	TGTGCCAGCAGTCCCGTCCCTAGCGGGGCAGAAGCCGGGGAGCTGTTTTTT	CASSPVPSGAEAGELFF
TRBV4-3	TRBJ1-3	-	-	TGCGCCAGCAGCCAAGTGTCCGCAGGTTTTGCTGGAAACACCATATATTTT	CASSQVSAGFAGNTIYF
TRBV13	TRBJ2-3	TRBD2	-	TGTGCCAGCAGCCATCTGTGGGCTAGCGGGGGGGCCGGGGATACGCAGTATTTT	CASSHLWASGGAGDTQYF
TRBV4-2	TRBJ2-7	TRBD1	-	TGTGCCAGCAGCCTCCCCGGACAGGGGAGCTACGAGCAGTACTTC	CASSLPGQGSYEQYF
TRBV11-2	TRBJ2-3	TRBD2	-	TGTGCCAGCAGCTTAGCCCTAGCGGGGTGGGATACGCAGTATTTT	CASSLALAGWDTQYF
TRBV7-9	TRBJ2-1	-	-	TGTGCCAGCAGCTTAGCGGGGACACTCTCTTACAATGAGCAGTTCTTC	CASSLAGTLSYNEQFF
TRBV5-4	TRBJ2-6	TRBD1	-	TGTGCCAGCAGCGCGGAGTGGGCAGGGGGTGGTGGAGGGGCCAACGTCCTGACTTTC	CASSAEWAGGGGGANVLTF
TRBV7-2	TRBJ1-6	-	-	TGTGCCAGCAGCTTATCAGGGATGGATTCACCCCTCCACTTT	CASSLSGMDSPLHF
TRBV5-4	TRBJ1-6	-	-	TGTGCCAGCAGCCCCCGTAGCAATTCACCCCTCCACTTT	CASSPRSNSPLHF
TRBV5-5	TRBJ1-5	-	-	TGTGCCAGCAGCAACAGGAGCAATCAGCCCCAGCATTTT	CASSNRSNQPQHF
TRBV19	TRBJ1-2	TRBD1	once	TGTGCCAGTAGGGCCGGGACAGGGAACTACTATGGCTACACCTTC	CASRAGTGNYYGYTF